This T cell receptor beta chain appears in the sequencing data of a study of monozygotic twins with inflammatory bowel disease. General observations from the study: Clonotypes shared with others were fewer in IBD patients than in healthy twins, especially with disease activity.

Germline V lookup: CDR1 SNHLY, CDR2 FYNNEI. This CDR3 region has 16 residues. TCRdb re-called the 5' RACE reads and shows each CDR3 protein once, DNA omitted. The sample totals 440,000 or so distinct CDR3 sequences. Concerning this clonotype: What it recognizes is unknown.

The rearrangement links TRBV2 to TRBJ2-1; the D gene TCRdb calls, TRBD2, cannot be checked with no DNA. This clonotype was sampled from a human donor with ulcerative colitis or Crohn's disease, or a healthy co-twin of an affected twin (not recorded which). The specimen was blood. CDR3 region: CASSTSGTSGINEQFF. The variable domain in full, completed from reference TRBV2 and TRBJ2-1, reads EPEVTQTPSHQVTQMGQEVILRCVPISNHLYFYWYRQILGQKVEFLVSFYNNEISEKSEIFDDQFSVERPDGSNFTLKIRSTKLEDSAMYFCASSTSGTSGINEQFFGPGTRLTVL.